The clone carrying this T cell receptor beta chain has just a few counts. As yet, its antigen is unknown. This specimen comes from a study of CD8 T cells in ankylosing spondylitis. Findings and limits, study-wide: Clones tied to disease were said to be significantly enriched in matched ankylosing spondylitis synovial fluid. The disease-linked clones had a CD8+ phenotype and low blood frequencies. For ankylosing spondylitis blood, a TCR beta motif of fewer than 10 highly homologous variants appeared characteristic. Certain motif variants had earlier appeared in reactive arthritis synovial fluid and blood.

TCRdb fed the 5' RACE reads into MiXCR, producing one record per CDR3 protein. The top ten clones hold nearly 15% of a sample with approximately 140,000 distinct CDR3 sequences, roughly 44% of them seen once. CDR1 and CDR2 from the germline V gene are DFQATT and SNEGSKA (reference sequence). CDR3 length: 11 residues. Trimming took 6 bases from V and 7 from J, leaving 12 bases between them. The receptor was isolated from a male donor with ankylosing spondylitis. The sample taken for sequencing was synovial fluid, either unsorted or a sorted T cell fraction (not recorded which). This sequence joins TRBV20-1 and TRBJ1-1; D ambiguous. For the CDR3, the DNA is TGCAGTGCCCTATGGGAGTTTGAAGCTTTCTTT. It specifies CSALWEFEAFF.